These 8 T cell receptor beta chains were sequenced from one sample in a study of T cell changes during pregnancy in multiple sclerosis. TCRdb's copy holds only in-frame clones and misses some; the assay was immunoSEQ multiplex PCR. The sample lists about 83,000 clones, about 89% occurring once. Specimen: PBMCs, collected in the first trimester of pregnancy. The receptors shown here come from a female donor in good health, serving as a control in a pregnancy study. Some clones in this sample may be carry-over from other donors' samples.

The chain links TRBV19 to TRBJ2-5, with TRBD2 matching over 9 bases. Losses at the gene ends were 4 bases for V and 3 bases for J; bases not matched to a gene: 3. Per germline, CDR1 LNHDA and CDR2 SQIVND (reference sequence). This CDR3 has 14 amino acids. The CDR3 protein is CASSNIAGEETQYF. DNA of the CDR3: TGTGCCAGTAGTAACATAGCGGGAGAAGAGACCCAGTACTTC. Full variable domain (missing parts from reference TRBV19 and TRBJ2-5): DGGITQSPKYLFRKEGQNVTLSCEQNLNHDAMYWYRQDPGQGLRLIYYSQIVNDFQKGDIAEGYSVSREKKESFPLTVTSAQKNPTAFYLCASSNIAGEETQYFGPGTRLLVL.

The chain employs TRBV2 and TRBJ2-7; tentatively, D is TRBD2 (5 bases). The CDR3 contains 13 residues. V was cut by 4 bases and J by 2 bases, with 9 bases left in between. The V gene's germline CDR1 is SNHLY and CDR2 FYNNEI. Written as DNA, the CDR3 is TGTGCCAGCAGTGCAAGCGGAACCTACGAGCAGTACTTC. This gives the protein CASSASGTYEQYF. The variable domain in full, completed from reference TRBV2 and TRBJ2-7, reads EPEVTQTPSHQVTQMGQEVILRCVPISNHLYFYWYRQILGQKVEFLVSFYNNEISEKSEIFDDQFSVERPDGSNFTLKIRSTKLEDSAMYFCASSASGTYEQYFGPGTRLTVT.

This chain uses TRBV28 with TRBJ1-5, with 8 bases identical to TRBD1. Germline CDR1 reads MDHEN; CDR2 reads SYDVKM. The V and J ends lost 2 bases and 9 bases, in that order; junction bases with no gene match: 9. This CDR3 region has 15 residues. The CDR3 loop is CASSLGTGLILPQHF. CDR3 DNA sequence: TGTGCCAGCAGTTTAGGGACAGGACTAATACTGCCCCAGCATTTT.

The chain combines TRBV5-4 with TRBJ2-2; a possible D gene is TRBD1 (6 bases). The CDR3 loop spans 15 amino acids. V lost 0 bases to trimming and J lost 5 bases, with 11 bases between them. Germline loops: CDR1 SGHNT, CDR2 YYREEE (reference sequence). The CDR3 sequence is CASSLDGGRTGELFF. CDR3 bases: TGTGCCAGCAGCTTGGATGGGGGCCGAACCGGGGAGCTGTTTTTT. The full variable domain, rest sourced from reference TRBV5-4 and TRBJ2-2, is ETGVTQSPTHLIKTRGQQVTLRCSSQSGHNTVSWYQQALGQGPQFIFQYYREEENGRGNFPPRFSGLQFPNYSSELNVNALELDDSALYLCASSLDGGRTGELFFGEGSRLTVL.

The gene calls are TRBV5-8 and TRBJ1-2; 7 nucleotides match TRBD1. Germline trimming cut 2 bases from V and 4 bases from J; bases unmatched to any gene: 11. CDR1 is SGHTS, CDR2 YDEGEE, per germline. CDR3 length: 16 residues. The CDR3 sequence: CASSFYPGQFTYGYTF. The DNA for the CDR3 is TGTGCCAGCAGCTTCTACCCGGGACAGTTTACCTATGGCTACACCTTC.

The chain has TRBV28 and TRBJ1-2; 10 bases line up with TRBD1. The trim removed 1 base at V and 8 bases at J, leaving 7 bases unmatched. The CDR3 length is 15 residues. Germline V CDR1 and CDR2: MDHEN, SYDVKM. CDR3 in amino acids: CASSLFGTGVQGYTF. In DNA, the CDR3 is TGTGCCAGCAGTTTATTTGGGACAGGGGTACAAGGCTACACCTTC.

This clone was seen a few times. The CDR3 nucleotides are TGCGCCAGCAGCCAAGAAGGGGCCTTCTCTGGGGCCAACGTCCTGACTTTC. This sequence encodes CASSQEGAFSGANVLTF. The gene calls are TRBV4-3 and TRBJ2-6, with a possible D match to TRBD1 (5 bases). V lost 0 bases to trimming and J lost 0 bases, with 9 bases between them. Germline V gives CDR1 LGHNA, CDR2 YSLEER. There are 17 residues in the CDR3.

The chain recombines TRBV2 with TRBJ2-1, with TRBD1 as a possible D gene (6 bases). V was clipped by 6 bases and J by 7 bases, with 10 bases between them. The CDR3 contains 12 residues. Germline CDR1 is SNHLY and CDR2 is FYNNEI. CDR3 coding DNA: TGTGCCAGCAGGGCTACAGGGAATGAGCAGTTCTTC. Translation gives CASRATGNEQFF.